This T cell receptor beta chain derives from a study of control samples from healthy donors and cancer patients. Produced via immunoSEQ multiplex PCR; TCRdb's table is partial and in-frame only. This repertoire shows approximately 110,000 clones, about nine tenths found once; its top ten account for 7.8%. Germline V gene sequence: CDR1 LGHDT, CDR2 YNNKEL (reference sequence). Trimming shortened V by 4 bases and J by 1 base, and 7 bases separated the two germline ends. The CDR3 contains 13 residues. This TCR was sampled from a woman between 18 and 29 years old in good health. This chain joins TRBV3-1 (or the pseudogene TRBV3-2) and TRBJ1-1; D gene ambiguous. Source material: blood. As DNA, the CDR3 is TGTGCCAGCAGCCGAGACTGGAACACTGAAGCTTTCTTT. Translated, it gives CASSRDWNTEAFF.